Listed here are 3 T cell receptor beta chains from one sample, sequenced in a study of blood T cell repertoires in COVID-19. Here immunoSEQ multiplex PCR was the method, and the copy in TCRdb shows in-frame clones only, minus some. In the table there are over 300,000 clones, roughly 90% of which are singletons. The specimen was PBMCs or T cells enriched from blood (not recorded which). These receptors all come from a woman aged 25 to 39 with acute COVID-19.

The chain couples TRBV4-2 to TRBJ1-2; D uncertain. This CDR3 is 16 amino acids long. Deletions cut 1 base from V and 5 bases from J, with 17 bases between. CDR1 is LGHNA, CDR2 YNFKEQ, per germline. The CDR3 DNA sequence: TGTGCCAGCAGCCAAGGAGGTGGAGGGATGGGATATGGCTACACCTTC. Translating it yields CASSQGGGGMGYGYTF.

With regard to this clone: Other DNA sequences in the sample encode the same CDR3. The chain couples TRBV6-2 or TRBV6-3 to TRBJ2-7, with 8 bases identical to TRBD2. The V gene's germline CDR1 is MNHEY and CDR2 SVGEGT. The CDR3 covers 14 residues. V shed 0 bases and J 6 bases; nucleotides not matched to a gene: 4. The CDR3 spells CASSYSTGGREQYF. As DNA, the CDR3 is TGTGCCAGCAGTTACTCGACGGGGGGGCGCGAGCAGTACTTC.

CDR3 protein: CASSLVGAASTDTQYF. The CDR3 bases are TGTGCCAGCAGCTTAGTTGGAGCGGCTAGCACAGATACGCAGTATTTT. The J gene is TRBJ2-3, the V gene TRBV7-2; weak D call: TRBD2 (5 bases). Trimming left V 1 base short and J 0 bases short, with 11 bases between. The CDR3 has 16 amino acids. Germline V CDR1 and CDR2: SGHTA, FQGNSA.